The TCR beta chain described here comes from a study of blood T cell repertoires in COVID-19. Study in general: Whether acute or convalescent, the COVID-19 samples came from the United States, Italy and Spain.

Profiled with immunoSEQ multiplex PCR; TCRdb holds only in-frame clones, not every one. The table has a few hundred thousand clones, around 90% seen once; the top ten hold 0.6%. The CDR3 runs 15 residues. After removal of 5 bases from V and 4 bases from J, the junction contained 10 bases not matched to a gene. The germline V gene has CDR1 SEHNR and CDR2 FQNEAQ (reference sequence). The specimen sequenced was PBMCs or T cells enriched from blood (not recorded which). J is TRBJ1-2 and V is TRBV7-9; TRBD1 aligns across 7 bases. The TCR was taken from a man aged 18 to 30 who had recovered from COVID-19. CDR3 loop: CASSPQRGTVYGYTF. CDR3 DNA sequence: TGTGCCAGCAGCCCCCAAAGGGGGACAGTCTATGGCTACACCTTC.